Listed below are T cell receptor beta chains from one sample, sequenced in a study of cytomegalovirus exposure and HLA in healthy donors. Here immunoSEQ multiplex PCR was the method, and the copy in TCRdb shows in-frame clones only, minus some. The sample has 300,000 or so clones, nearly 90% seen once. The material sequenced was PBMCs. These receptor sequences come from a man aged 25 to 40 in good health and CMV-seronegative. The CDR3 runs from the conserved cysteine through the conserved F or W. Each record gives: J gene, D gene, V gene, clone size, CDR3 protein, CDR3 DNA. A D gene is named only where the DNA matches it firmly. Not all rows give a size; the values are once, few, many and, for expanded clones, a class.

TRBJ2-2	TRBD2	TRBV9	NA	CASSVGSGGARGELFF	TGTGCCAGCAGCGTAGGTAGCGGGGGTGCCAGGGGGGAGCTGTTTTTT
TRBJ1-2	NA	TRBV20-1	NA	CSASRDRGYTF	TGCAGTGCTAGCAGGGATCGTGGCTACACCTTC
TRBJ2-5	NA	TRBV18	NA	CASSRIAETQYF	TGTGCCAGCTCGCGGATAGCGGAGACCCAGTACTTC
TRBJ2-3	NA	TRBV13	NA	CASSQRYEAYTDTQYF	TGTGCCAGCAGCCAGAGGTACGAGGCCTACACAGATACGCAGTATTTT
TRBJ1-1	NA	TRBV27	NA	CASSFRYRVGNTEAFF	TGTGCCAGCAGTTTCCGATACAGGGTTGGAAACACTGAAGCTTTCTTT
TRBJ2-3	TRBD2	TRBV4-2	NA	CASSQEVLAGVGATDTQYF	TGTGCCAGCAGCCAAGAAGTATTAGCGGGGGTTGGGGCCACAGATACGCAGTATTTT
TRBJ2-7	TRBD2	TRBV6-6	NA	CASSYSKTGGKYEQYF	TGTGCCAGCAGTTACTCGAAAACGGGGGGTAAATACGAGCAGTACTTC
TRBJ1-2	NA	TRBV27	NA	CASRNQGNGYTF	TGTGCCAGCAGGAACCAGGGGAATGGCTACACCTTC
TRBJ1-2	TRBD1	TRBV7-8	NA	CASSLGQGSYGYTF	TGTGCCAGCAGCTTGGGACAGGGGAGCTATGGCTACACCTTC
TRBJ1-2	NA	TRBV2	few	CASRSGLYGYTF	TGTGCCAGCAGAAGCGGACTGTATGGCTACACCTTC
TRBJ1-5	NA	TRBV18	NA	CASSPVPLPNSGNQPQHF	TGTGCCAGCTCACCTGTCCCCCTACCGAACAGTGGCAATCAGCCCCAGCATTTT
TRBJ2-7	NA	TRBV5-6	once	CASSSASWTVASYEQYF	TGTGCCAGCAGCTCCGCATCGTGGACAGTGGCCTCCTACGAGCAGTACTTC
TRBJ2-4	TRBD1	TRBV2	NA	CASRAQGAAKNIQYF	TGTGCCAGCAGAGCCCAGGGGGCGGCCAAAAACATTCAGTACTTC
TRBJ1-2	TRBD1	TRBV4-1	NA	CASSRARDRGVHGYTF	TGCGCCAGCAGCCGCGCGCGGGACAGGGGGGTCCATGGCTACACCTTC
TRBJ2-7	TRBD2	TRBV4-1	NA	CASSHPKRGDMYEQYF	TGCGCCAGCAGCCATCCAAAGCGGGGGGACATGTACGAGCAGTACTTC
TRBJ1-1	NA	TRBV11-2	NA	CASSATNSNTEAFF	TGTGCCAGCAGTGCGACAAATTCGAACACTGAAGCTTTCTTT
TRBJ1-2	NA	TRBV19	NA	CASSIMEGYGYTF	TGTGCCAGTAGTATCATGGAGGGTTATGGCTACACCTTC
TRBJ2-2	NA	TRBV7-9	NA	CASSSPSSGDTGELFF	TGTGCCAGCAGTTCCCCGAGCTCAGGGGACACCGGGGAGCTGTTTTTT
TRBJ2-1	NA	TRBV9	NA	CARDLHSSYHLAFCHEQFF	TGTGCCCGAGACCTTCATAGCTCTTATCACCTCGCCTTTTGTCATGAGCAGTTCTTC
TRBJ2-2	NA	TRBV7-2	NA	CASTLRGPSAGELFF	TGTGCCAGCACTTTAAGGGGTCCTAGTGCCGGGGAGCTGTTTTTT
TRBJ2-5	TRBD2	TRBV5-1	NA	CASSLGVAGGLETQYF	TGCGCCAGCAGCTTGGGTGTCGCGGGGGGGTTGGAGACCCAGTACTTC
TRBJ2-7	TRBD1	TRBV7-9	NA	CASSSQYRDRYEQYF	TGTGCCAGCAGCTCTCAATACCGGGACAGGTACGAGCAGTACTTC
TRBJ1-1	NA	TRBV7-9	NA	CASSFRGKASGTEAFF	TGTGCCAGCAGCTTTAGGGGGAAGGCCTCGGGCACTGAAGCTTTCTTT
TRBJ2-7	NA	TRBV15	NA	CATSMDIAYEQYF	TGTGCCACCAGCATGGACATTGCCTACGAGCAGTACTTC
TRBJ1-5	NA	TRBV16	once	CASWRGDQPQHF	TGTGCCAGCTGGCGGGGGGATCAGCCCCAGCATTTT
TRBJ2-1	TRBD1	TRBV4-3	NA	CASSPSTGDLYNEQFF	TGCGCCAGCAGCCCCTCTACAGGGGACCTTTACAATGAGCAGTTCTTC
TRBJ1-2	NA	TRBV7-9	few	CASSSGQTYGYTF	TGTGCCAGCAGCTCCGGACAGACTTATGGCTACACCTTC
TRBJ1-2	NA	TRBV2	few	CASSVAGLGYTF	TGTGCCAGCAGTGTGGCAGGATTAGGCTACACCTTC
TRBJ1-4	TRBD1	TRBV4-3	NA	CASSQLVSTGEDFRSEKLFF	TGCGCCAGCAGCCAACTTGTTTCGACAGGGGAAGATTTTCGGAGTGAAAAACTGTTTTTT
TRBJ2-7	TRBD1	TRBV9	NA	CASSFGQGITPHSYEQYF	TGTGCCAGCAGCTTCGGACAGGGGATTACCCCACACTCCTACGAGCAGTACTTC
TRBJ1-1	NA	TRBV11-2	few	CASSVQYGQGFNTEAFF	TGTGCCAGCAGCGTACAATACGGGCAGGGTTTCAACACTGAAGCTTTCTTT
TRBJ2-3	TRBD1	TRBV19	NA	CASSNRDSRADTQYF	TGTGCCAGTAGTAACCGGGACAGTCGAGCGGATACGCAGTATTTT
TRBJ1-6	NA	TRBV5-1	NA	CASSLSGHQGSYNSPLHF	TGCGCCAGCAGCTTGTCCGGACACCAAGGCTCCTATAATTCACCCCTCCACTTT
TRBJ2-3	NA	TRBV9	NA	CASSVGRLYTDTQYF	TGTGCCAGCAGCGTCGGGAGACTTTACACAGATACGCAGTATTTT
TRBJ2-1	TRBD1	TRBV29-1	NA	CSVEGDRGDEQFF	TGCAGCGTTGAAGGGGACAGGGGCGATGAGCAGTTCTTC
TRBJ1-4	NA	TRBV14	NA	CASSQTGTVMKKLFF	TGTGCCAGCAGCCAAACAGGGACGGTAATGAAAAAACTGTTTTTT
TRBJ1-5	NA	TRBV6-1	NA	CASSEVGPAGNQPQHF	TGTGCCAGCAGTGAAGTCGGCCCGGCGGGCAATCAGCCCCAGCATTTT
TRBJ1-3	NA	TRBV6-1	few	CASSRRVDSANTIYF	TGTGCCAGCAGCAGGAGGGTGGACTCGGCGAACACCATATATTTT
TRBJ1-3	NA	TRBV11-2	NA	CASSFAGSGNTIYF	TGTGCCAGCAGCTTCGCAGGGTCCGGAAACACCATATATTTT
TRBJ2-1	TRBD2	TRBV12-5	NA	CASAPGGAGRDEQFF	TGTGCTAGTGCCCCCGGGGGGGCTGGGAGGGATGAGCAGTTCTTC
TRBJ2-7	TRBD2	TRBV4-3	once	CASSQDRTSGSYEQYF	TGCGCCAGCAGCCAAGATCGAACTAGCGGCTCCTACGAGCAGTACTTC
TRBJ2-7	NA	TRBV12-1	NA	CASSPGLLGQYF	TGTGCCAGCAGCCCTGGACTGCTGGGGCAGTACTTC
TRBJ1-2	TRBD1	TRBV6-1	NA	CASRPGQGARGYTF	TGTGCCAGCAGACCGGGACAGGGGGCTCGCGGCTACACCTTC
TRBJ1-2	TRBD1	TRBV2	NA	CASTQGVGYGYTF	TGTGCCAGCACTCAGGGGGTCGGGTATGGCTACACCTTC
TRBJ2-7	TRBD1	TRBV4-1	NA	CASSQDVRDRGRGEQYF	TGCGCCAGCAGCCAAGATGTTCGAGACAGGGGGCGGGGCGAGCAGTACTTC
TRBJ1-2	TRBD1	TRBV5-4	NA	CASSDPGQYYYGYTF	TGTGCCAGCAGCGATCCGGGACAGTACTACTATGGCTACACCTTC